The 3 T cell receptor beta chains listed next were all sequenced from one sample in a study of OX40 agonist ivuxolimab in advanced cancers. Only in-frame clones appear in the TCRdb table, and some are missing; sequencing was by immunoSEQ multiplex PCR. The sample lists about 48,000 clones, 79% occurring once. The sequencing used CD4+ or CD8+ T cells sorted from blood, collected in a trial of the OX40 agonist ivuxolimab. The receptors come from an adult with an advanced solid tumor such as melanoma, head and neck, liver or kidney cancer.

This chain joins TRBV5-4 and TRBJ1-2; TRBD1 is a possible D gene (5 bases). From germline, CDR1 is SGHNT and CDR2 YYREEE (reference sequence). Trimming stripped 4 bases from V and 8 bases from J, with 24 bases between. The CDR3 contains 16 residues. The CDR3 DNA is TGTGCCAGCAGCCAGGGCGGGAAAGGCGAAGTTAAGGGCTACACCTTC. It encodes CASSQGGKGEVKGYTF.

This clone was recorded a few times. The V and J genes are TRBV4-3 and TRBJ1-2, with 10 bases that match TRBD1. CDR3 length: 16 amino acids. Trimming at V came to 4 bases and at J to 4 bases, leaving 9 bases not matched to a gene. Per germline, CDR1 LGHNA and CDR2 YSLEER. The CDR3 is CASSRGSRDRGYGYTF. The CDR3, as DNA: TGCGCCAGCAGCCGAGGCTCCCGGGACAGGGGCTATGGCTACACCTTC.

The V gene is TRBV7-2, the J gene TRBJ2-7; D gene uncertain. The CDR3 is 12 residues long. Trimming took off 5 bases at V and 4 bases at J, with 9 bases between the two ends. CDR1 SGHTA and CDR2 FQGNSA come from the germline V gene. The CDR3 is CASSTKRYEQYF. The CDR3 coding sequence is TGTGCCAGCAGCACGAAAAGATACGAGCAGTACTTC.